The T cell receptor beta chain described here comes from a study of T cells after yellow fever vaccination. Overall study context: Some fractions had low cell numbers, and these were prepared with SMART-Seq v4 Ultra Low Input. Overall study results and limits: Peaking faster, on day 5 versus 15, the secondary response was nonetheless weaker. Abundant clonotypes (contaminants from the bulk population) could be present in FACS-sorted repertoires.

TCRdb fed the 5' RACE reads into MiXCR, producing one record per CDR3 protein. Among some 110,000 distinct CDR3 sequences listed, roughly 8.9% were seen once. This clonotype was seen more than once but under ten times. Its antigen is still unknown. Germline assignment: CDR1 LGHNA and CDR2 YSLEER. Trimming left V 1 base short and J 1 base short, with 7 bases between. The CDR3 runs 14 residues. The origin of this receptor is a man aged 30 to 39 who received the YFV17D yellow fever vaccine. The V and J genes are TRBV4-3 and TRBJ2-5; TRBD2 is a possible D gene (6 bases). The sequenced sample was CD8+ T cells sorted from PBMCs, obtained 45 days after the yellow fever booster vaccination. The CDR3, as DNA: TGCGCCAGCAGCCAAGGGCGGGGCCAAGAGACCCAGTACTTC. Residues: CASSQGRGQETQYF.